This TCR beta chain was obtained from a study of blood T cell repertoires in COVID-19. At the level of the study: PBMCs, B-cell-depleted T cells, or T cells were the source of the cDNA or gDNA that made up the material.

TCRdb's table, derived via immunoSEQ multiplex PCR, lists solely in-frame clones and lacks some. The table has over 130,000 clones, about nine tenths seen once. Seattle cases were enrolled at active infection and followed longitudinally. Trimming at V came to 6 bases and at J to 2 bases, leaving 3 bases not matched to a gene. CDR3 length: 13 amino acids. For this clone: A much larger clone lies one base from this, so it may be a read error.

Sequencing was performed on peripheral blood. The chain carries TRBV12-3 or TRBV12-4 and TRBJ1-2, with TRBD1 matching 7 bases. The TCR sequence derives from a human donor with COVID-19, enrolled during active disease. The donor label of this sample is uncertain. Here the CDR3 reads CASRTTGNYGYTF. CDR3 coding DNA: TGTGCCAGCAGAACGACAGGGAACTATGGCTACACCTTC.